The text below deals with one T cell receptor beta chain. Its antigen is unknown. Amplification of TCR beta CDR3 regions was performed using RNA transcripts as template. TCR CDR3 regions were first amplified by RT-PCR with HTBI primers. MiXCR, applied by TCRdb to the multiplex PCR reads, yields one record per CDR3 protein. The data show 500,000 to 600,000 distinct CDR3 sequences, 35% to 55% seen once. The data originate from a study of T cells in Graves' hyperthyroidism and ophthalmopathy. Study-wide findings and caveats: Model-based prediction identified ophthalmopathy a median roughly 6.1 months prior to its onset. Clonotypes that were expanded in thyroid above 0.001 mostly appeared in blood too. A model of 13 V-J pairs discriminated ophthalmopathy from stable hyperthyroidism.

CDR3 length: 11 amino acids. The ends were cut back, 6 bases at V and 7 bases at J, with 10 bases in the middle. Germline V gene sequence: CDR1 SGHKS, CDR2 YYEKEE (reference sequence). J is TRBJ2-5 and V is TRBV5-5, with D uncertain. Sequencing input: peripheral blood or thyroid tissue (not recorded which). The TCR originated in a woman between 18 and 29 years old with Graves' hyperthyroidism. The CDR3 spells CASNLVGTQYF. In DNA form, the CDR3 reads TGTGCCAGCAACTTAGTCGGGACCCAGTACTTC.